The T cell receptor beta chain described here comes from a study of T cell responses to AZD1222 COVID-19 vaccine. Study results and limitations: Seropositive status at baseline applied to only five to seven AZD1222 recipients. Spike as a whole was targeted by vaccine-associated CD4 TCRs, dominant at 160-218 and 743-854.

Note on this clone: Its antigen is currently unknown.

V shed 5 bases, J shed 7 bases, and the junction held 4 bases outside the gene matches. Looked up from germline, CDR1 is SGHTA and CDR2 is FQGNSA. The CDR3 has 15 amino acids. Repertoires were generated with immunoSEQ multiplex PCR, while TCRdb's copy carries only in-frame clones and drops some. The sample lists some 180,000 clones, 90% to 95% occurring once. The clonotype was recovered from an adult who received the MenACWY meningococcal vaccine as a control. J is TRBJ1-6 and V is TRBV7-2; 11 bases agree with TRBD1. This material consisted of peripheral blood, taken 28 days after the second dose of the MenACWY control vaccine. CDR3 nucleotide sequence: TGTGCCAGCAGCCCCGGGGACAGGGGGAATTCACCCCTCCACTTT. Protein sequence: CASSPGDRGNSPLHF.